A single sample is the source of the 8 T cell receptor beta chains below, sequenced in a study of cytomegalovirus exposure and HLA in healthy donors. Generated by immunoSEQ multiplex PCR, the TCRdb table keeps only in-frame clones and is missing some. The sample has about 280,000 clones; 65% to 90% are singletons. Sequenced sample: PBMCs. The receptors originated from a woman younger than 35 in good health and CMV-seronegative.

The chain combines TRBV29-1 with TRBJ2-5, with 10 bases fitting TRBD2. CDR3 size: 15 residues. The V gene's germline CDR1 is SQVTM and CDR2 ANQGSEA. V shed 4 bases, J shed 5 bases, and the junction held 10 bases outside the gene matches. CDR3 protein: CSVVAGGSLLETQYF. DNA for the CDR3: TGCAGCGTTGTAGCGGGAGGTAGTTTGTTGGAGACCCAGTACTTC.

The rearrangement uses TRBV12-5 and TRBJ2-3; perhaps TRBD2 as D (5 bases). Trimming took off 0 bases at V and 4 bases at J, with 14 bases between the two ends. This CDR3 has 16 amino acids. The V gene's germline CDR1 is LGHNT and CDR2 FRNRAP. The CDR3 region has the DNA TGTGCTAGTGGTTTGGTATTAGGTAGAGGGCCAGATACGCAGTATTTT. Amino acid sequence: CASGLVLGRGPDTQYF.

This clone was recorded a few times. The chain has TRBV7-2 and TRBJ2-3; 13 bases fit TRBD2. Germline assignment: CDR1 SGHTA and CDR2 FQGNSA. With V trimmed by 7 bases and J by 4 bases, 8 bases remained unmatched. The CDR3 totals 16 residues. CDR3 loop: CASTVRTSGSADTQYF. As DNA, the CDR3 is TGTGCCAGCACCGTACGGACTAGCGGGAGCGCAGATACGCAGTATTTT.

The genes are TRBV6-1 and TRBJ2-4, with no clear D. Germline-derived CDR1 and CDR2 are MNHNS and SASEGT. The CDR3 extends over 19 amino acids. Trimming removed 1 base at V and 0 bases at J, with 19 bases between. CDR3 loop: CASSEEVRNPFIAKNIQYF. The CDR3 DNA reads as TGTGCCAGCAGTGAAGAGGTGCGGAACCCCTTCATAGCCAAAAACATTCAGTACTTC.

The V and J genes are TRBV30 and TRBJ1-1; no firm D call. CDR1 and CDR2 (germline): GTSNPN, SVGIG (reference sequence). CDR3 length: 12 amino acids. V was clipped by 3 bases and J by 4 bases, with 9 bases between them. The CDR3 DNA reads as TGTGCCTGGAGCCCCGAGGGCACTGAAGCTTTCTTT. Encoded protein: CAWSPEGTEAFF. Full variable domain (remainder filled in from reference TRBV30 and TRBJ1-1): SQTIHQWPATLVQPVGSPLSLECTVEGTSNPNLYWYRQAAGRGLQLLFYSVGIGQISSEVPQNLSASRPQDRQFILSSKKLLLSDSGFYLCAWSPEGTEAFFGQGTRLTVV.

The chain is built from TRBV18 and TRBJ1-1; TRBD1 might be the D (5 bases). CDR1 is KGHSH, CDR2 LQKENI, per germline. The CDR3 is made up of 16 amino acids. V lost 2 bases to trimming and J lost 5 bases, with 18 bases between them. Written as DNA, the CDR3 is TGTGCCAGCTCACCAACAAGGGCGGGGGTGAGGACTGAAGCTTTCTTT. Amino acid sequence: CASSPTRAGVRTEAFF. The full variable domain, completed using reference TRBV18 and TRBJ1-1, is NAGVMQNPRHLVRRRGQEARLRCSPMKGHSHVYWYRQLPEEGLKFMVYLQKENIIDESGMPKERFSAEFPKEGPSILRIQQVVRGDSAAYFCASSPTRAGVRTEAFFGQGTRLTVV.

The chain links TRBV5-1 to TRBJ2-7; 14 positions match TRBD2. After removal of 4 bases from V and 3 bases from J, the junction contained 6 bases not matched to a gene. This CDR3 contains 16 residues. CDR1 and CDR2 from the germline V gene are SGHRS and YFSETQ. The CDR3 region is CASSPGTSGGDYEQYF. CDR3 coding DNA: TGCGCCAGCAGCCCGGGGACTAGCGGGGGAGACTACGAGCAGTACTTC.

The J gene is TRBJ2-3, the V gene TRBV29-1; TRBD2 matches at 14 bases. Germline values: CDR1 SQVTM, CDR2 ANQGSEA. V shed 6 bases and J 6 bases; nucleotides not matched to a gene: 8. This CDR3 region has 15 residues. The CDR3 DNA sequence: TGCAGCGTCGGACGACTAGCGGGGGGGCTGGATACGCAGTATTTT. Amino acids: CSVGRLAGGLDTQYF.